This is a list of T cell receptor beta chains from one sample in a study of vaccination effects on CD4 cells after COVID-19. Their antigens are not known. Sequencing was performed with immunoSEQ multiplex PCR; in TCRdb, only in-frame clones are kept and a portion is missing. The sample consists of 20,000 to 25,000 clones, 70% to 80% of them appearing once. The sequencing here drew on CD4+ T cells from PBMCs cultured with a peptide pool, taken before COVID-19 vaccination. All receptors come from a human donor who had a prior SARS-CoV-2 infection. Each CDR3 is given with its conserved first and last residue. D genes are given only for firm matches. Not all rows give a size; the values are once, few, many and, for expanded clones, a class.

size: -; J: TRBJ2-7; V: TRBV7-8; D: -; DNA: TGTGCCAGCAGCCTAAACCCCGGGACTCCCGGGCGGCAGTACTTC; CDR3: CASSLNPGTPGRQYF
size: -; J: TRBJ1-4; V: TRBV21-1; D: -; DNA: TGTGCCAGCAGCAAAAAGTCGGGGCCCCTAAATGAAAAACTGTTTTTT; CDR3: CASSKKSGPLNEKLFF
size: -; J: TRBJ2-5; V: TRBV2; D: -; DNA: TGTGCCAGCAGGAGGGACCAAGAGACCCAGTACTTC; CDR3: CASRRDQETQYF
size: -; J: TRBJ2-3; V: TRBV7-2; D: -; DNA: TGTGCCAGCAGCTTAACACCTCGGGTTGGGGAAGGGGGGAATACGCAGTATTTT; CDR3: CASSLTPRVGEGGNTQYF
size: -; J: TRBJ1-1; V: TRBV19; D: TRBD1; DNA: TGTGCCAGTAGTAAGGGGAACAGGGGGAACACTGAAGCTTTCTTT; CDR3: CASSKGNRGNTEAFF
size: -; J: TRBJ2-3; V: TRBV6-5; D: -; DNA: TGTGCCAGCAGTTACTTACTAAGCACAGATACGCAGTATTTT; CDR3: CASSYLLSTDTQYF
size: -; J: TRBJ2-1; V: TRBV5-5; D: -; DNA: TGTGCCAGCAGCTTGCAGACAAGCTCCTACAATGAGCAGTTCTTC; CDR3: CASSLQTSSYNEQFF
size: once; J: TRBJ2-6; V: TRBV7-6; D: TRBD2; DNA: TGTGCCAGCAGCTTAGTTGGCGGGGGGTCTGGGGCCAACGTCCTGACTTTC; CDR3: CASSLVGGGSGANVLTF
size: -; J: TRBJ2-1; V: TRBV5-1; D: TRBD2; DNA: TGCGCCAGCAGCTCCACTAGCGGGGGGATTGTCCCTGGTGAGCAGTTCTTC; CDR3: CASSSTSGGIVPGEQFF
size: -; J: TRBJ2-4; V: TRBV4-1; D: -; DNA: TGCGCCAGCAGCCAAGTTGGGTTCGGGTCCCCAAAAAACATTCAGTACTTC; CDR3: CASSQVGFGSPKNIQYF
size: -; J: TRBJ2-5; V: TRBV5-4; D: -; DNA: TGTGCCAGCAGCGGAAAGGGGGGTGGGCGGGAGACCCAGTACTTC; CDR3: CASSGKGGGRETQYF
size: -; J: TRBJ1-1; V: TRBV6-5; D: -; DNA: TGTGCCAGCACGAAGGAGGGGGTGGGCACTGAAGCTTTCTTT; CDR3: CASTKEGVGTEAFF
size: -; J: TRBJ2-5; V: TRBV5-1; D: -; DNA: TGCGCCAGCAGCTTGGCCTTGGCAGGGTCGTACGAGACCCAGTACTTC; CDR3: CASSLALAGSYETQYF
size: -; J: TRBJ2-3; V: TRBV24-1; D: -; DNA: TGTGCCACTCAAACTAGAGAAAGCACAGATACGCAGTATTTT; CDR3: CATQTRESTDTQYF
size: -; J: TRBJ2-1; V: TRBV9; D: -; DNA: TGTGCCAGCAGCGTAGGGGACAACTACAATGAGCAGTTCTTC; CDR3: CASSVGDNYNEQFF
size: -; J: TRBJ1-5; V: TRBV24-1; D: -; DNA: TGTGCCACCAGTGATTTCACGGGGAGGCAGCCCCAGCATTTT; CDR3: CATSDFTGRQPQHF
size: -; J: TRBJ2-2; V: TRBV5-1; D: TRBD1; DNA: TGCGCCAGCAGCTACGGGACAGGGGATACCGGGGAGCTGTTTTTT; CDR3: CASSYGTGDTGELFF
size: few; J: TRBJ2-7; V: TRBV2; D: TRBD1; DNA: TGTGCCAGCGGTGGGGACAGCTCCTACGAGCAGTACTTC; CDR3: CASGGDSSYEQYF
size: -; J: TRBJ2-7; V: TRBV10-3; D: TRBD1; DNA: TGTGCCATCAGTGGGGGTACCGGGACAGGGATTCCCTACGAGCAGTACTTC; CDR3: CAISGGTGTGIPYEQYF
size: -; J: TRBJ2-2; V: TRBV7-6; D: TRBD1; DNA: TGTGCCAGCAGCTTAGGACAGGGATTGAACACCGGGGAGCTGTTTTTT; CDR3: CASSLGQGLNTGELFF